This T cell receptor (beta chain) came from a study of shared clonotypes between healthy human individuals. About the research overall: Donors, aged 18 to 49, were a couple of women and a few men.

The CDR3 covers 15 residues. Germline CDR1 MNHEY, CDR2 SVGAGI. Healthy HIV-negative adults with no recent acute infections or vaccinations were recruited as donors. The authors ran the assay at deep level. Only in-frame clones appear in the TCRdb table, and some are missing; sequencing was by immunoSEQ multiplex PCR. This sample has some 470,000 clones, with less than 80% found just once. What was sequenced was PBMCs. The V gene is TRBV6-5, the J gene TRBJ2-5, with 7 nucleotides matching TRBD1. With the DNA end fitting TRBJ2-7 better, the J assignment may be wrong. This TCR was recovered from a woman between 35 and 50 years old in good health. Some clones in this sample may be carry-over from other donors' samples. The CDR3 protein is CASRHRQGIAYEQYF. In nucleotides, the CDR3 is TGTGCCAGCAGACACAGACAGGGCATCGCCTACGAGCAGTACTTC.